This is a list of T cell receptor beta chains from one sample in a study of blood T cell repertoires in COVID-19. TCRdb keeps only in-frame clones here, not all; method: immunoSEQ multiplex PCR. The sample shows roughly 500,000 clones, roughly 89% of them seen only once. The sequencing sample was made of peripheral blood. The receptor set was obtained from a man younger than 30 with COVID-19, enrolled during active disease. The CDR3 runs from the conserved cysteine through the conserved F or W. D genes are given only for firm matches. The listing skips clone size in some rows; elsewhere it reads once, few, many or a size class.

j_call d_call v_call clone_size cdr3_aa cdr3_nt
TRBJ2-7 TRBD1 TRBV5-6 NA CASSTTGGYPYEQYF TGTGCCAGCTCGACGACAGGGGGATATCCTTACGAGCAGTACTTC
TRBJ2-7 NA TRBV2 NA CASMRSYEQYF TGTGCCAGCATGAGATCCTACGAGCAGTACTTC
TRBJ2-3 TRBD1 TRBV28 once CASSPVGQVTQSTDTQYF TGTGCCAGCAGTCCCGTGGGACAGGTTACCCAAAGCACAGATACGCAGTATTTT
TRBJ1-2 TRBD1 TRBV6-6 NA CASSWDSYGYTF TGTGCCAGCAGTTGGGACAGCTATGGCTACACCTTC
TRBJ1-5 NA TRBV7-9 few CASSRTGNQPQHF TGTGCCAGCAGCAGGACAGGCAATCAGCCCCAGCATTTT
TRBJ2-1 NA TRBV19 NA CASRTDSGEQFF TGTGCCAGTAGGACGGACTCCGGTGAGCAGTTCTTC
TRBJ2-1 NA TRBV18 once CASSPPGSNEQFF TGTGCCAGCTCACCCCCCGGTAGTAATGAGCAGTTCTTC
TRBJ1-1 TRBD1 TRBV16 NA CASSQSGTGVEAFF TGTGCCAGCAGCCAATCGGGGACAGGGGTAGAAGCTTTCTTT
TRBJ1-5 TRBD1 TRBV6-1 NA CASSETGVRNQPQHF TGTGCCAGCAGTGAAACAGGGGTGCGCAATCAGCCCCAGCATTTT
TRBJ2-5 TRBD1 TRBV14 NA CASSQEQGFGETQYF TGTGCCAGCAGCCAAGAACAGGGGTTTGGGGAGACCCAGTACTTC
TRBJ2-3 TRBD2 TRBV28 NA CASSSRTSGSSTDTQYF TGTGCCAGCAGTTCCCGGACTAGCGGGAGTAGCACAGATACGCAGTATTTT
TRBJ2-5 NA TRBV12-3/TRBV12-4 once CASSRTIQETQYF TGTGCCAGCAGTAGGACTATCCAAGAGACCCAGTACTTC
TRBJ2-5 TRBD1 TRBV6-6 NA CASSYQGQGRETQYF TGTGCCAGCAGTTACCAGGGACAGGGTAGAGAGACCCAGTACTTC
TRBJ2-1 TRBD2 TRBV2 NA CASSSGSSYEQFF TGTGCCAGCTCTAGCGGGAGTAGTTATGAGCAGTTCTTC
TRBJ2-5 TRBD2 TRBV13 NA CASSPPGGETQYF TGTGCCAGCAGCCCCCCGGGGGGAGAGACCCAGTACTTC
TRBJ2-7 TRBD1 TRBV6-5 NA CASSPGTGAGYEQYF TGTGCCAGCAGCCCCGGGACAGGGGCAGGGTACGAGCAGTACTTC
TRBJ1-2 NA TRBV21-1 NA CASRSDRGRYGYTF TGTGCCAGCAGGAGTGACAGGGGCAGGTATGGCTACACCTTC
TRBJ1-2 TRBD1 TRBV7-9 NA CASSVSTGGDYGYTF TGTGCCAGCAGCGTCTCGACAGGGGGGGACTATGGCTACACCTTC
TRBJ2-3 TRBD1 TRBV29-1 NA CSSDRASTDTQYF TGCAGCTCGGACAGGGCGTCCACAGATACGCAGTATTTT
TRBJ2-2 TRBD1 TRBV6-5 NA CASRQGADTGELFF TGTGCCAGCAGACAGGGGGCTGACACCGGGGAGCTGTTTTTT
TRBJ2-1 TRBD2 TRBV13 NA CASSMGTSGSNFF TGTGCCAGCAGCATGGGGACTAGCGGGAGCAATTTCTTC
TRBJ2-4 NA TRBV7-9 few CASSFGTIAKNIQYF TGTGCCAGCAGTTTTGGGACAATAGCCAAAAACATTCAGTACTTC
TRBJ2-7 TRBD1 TRBV2 NA CASSAAGTGPGEQYF TGTGCCAGCAGTGCCGCGGGGACAGGGCCTGGCGAGCAGTACTTC
TRBJ1-1 TRBD1 TRBV2 NA CASSNRGDTEAFF TGTGCCAGCAGTAACAGGGGAGACACTGAAGCTTTCTTT
TRBJ1-2 TRBD1 TRBV6-5 NA CASRSNTGDGYTF TGTGCCAGCAGATCGAATACAGGGGATGGCTACACCTTC
TRBJ2-5 TRBD2 TRBV6-7 NA CASSYSLGGNLETQYF TGTGCCAGCAGTTACTCGTTGGGGGGGAACCTAGAGACCCAGTACTTC
TRBJ2-1 TRBD2 TRBV6-5 NA CASSPGLVGNEQFF TGTGCCAGCAGCCCGGGACTAGTAGGTAATGAGCAGTTCTTC
TRBJ1-4 NA TRBV6-6 NA CASSGGVWEKLFF TGTGCCAGTTCGGGAGGGGTTTGGGAAAAACTGTTTTTT
TRBJ2-5 NA TRBV11-2 NA CASSLGWGHQETQYF TGTGCCAGCAGCTTAGGATGGGGGCACCAAGAGACCCAGTACTTC
TRBJ1-1 TRBD1 TRBV2 NA CASTGQGLTSTEAFF TGTGCCAGCACCGGACAGGGGCTCACGAGCACTGAAGCTTTCTTT
TRBJ2-3 TRBD2 TRBV14 NA CATARLAGADTQYF TGTGCCACCGCTAGACTAGCGGGTGCAGATACGCAGTATTTT
TRBJ2-7 TRBD1 TRBV18 NA CASSPGQGTYEQYF TGTGCCAGCTCACCGGGACAGGGTACCTACGAGCAGTACTTC
TRBJ2-7 TRBD2 TRBV5-1 few CASSPTGGNYEQYF TGCGCCAGCAGCCCGACGGGGGGGAACTACGAGCAGTACTTC
TRBJ2-1 TRBD2 TRBV4-1 once CASSRGTSGGAEQFF TGCGCCAGCAGCCGGGGGACTAGCGGGGGGGCTGAGCAGTTCTTC
TRBJ1-1 NA TRBV6-5 NA CASSPVRNTEAFF TGTGCCAGCAGTCCGGTTAGGAACACTGAAGCTTTCTTT
TRBJ1-1 TRBD1 TRBV7-8 NA CASAPGQGLSAEAFF TGTGCCAGCGCCCCCGGACAGGGCTTAAGCGCTGAAGCTTTCTTT
TRBJ1-1 TRBD1 TRBV12-3/TRBV12-4 NA CASRGQGTTEAFF TGTGCCAGCAGGGGACAGGGTACCACTGAAGCTTTCTTT
TRBJ2-5 TRBD2 TRBV24-1 NA CATSDPALAGVGETQYF TGTGCCACCAGTGATCCCGCCTTAGCGGGAGTAGGAGAGACCCAGTACTTC
TRBJ1-1 TRBD1 TRBV29-1 NA CSVWDRGTEAFF TGCAGCGTTTGGGACAGGGGGACTGAAGCTTTCTTT
TRBJ1-3 NA TRBV27 few CASSFPPEQGTGNTIYF TGTGCCAGCAGTTTCCCACCAGAACAGGGTACGGGAAACACCATATATTTT
TRBJ1-2 NA TRBV27 NA CASSGENYGYTF TGTGCCAGCAGTGGGGAGAACTATGGCTACACCTTC
TRBJ2-6 NA TRBV21-1 NA CASSKDRTGTGVSSGANVLTF TGTGCCAGCAGCAAAGATAGAACCGGGACAGGGGTTTCTTCTGGGGCCAACGTCCTGACTTTC
TRBJ2-5 NA TRBV30 NA CAWSTGTQYF TGTGCCTGGAGCACAGGGACCCAGTACTTC
TRBJ1-2 TRBD1 TRBV29-1 NA CSVVNRGLLNYGYTF TGCAGCGTTGTTAACAGGGGACTTCTTAACTATGGCTACACCTTC
TRBJ2-7 TRBD1 TRBV7-9 NA CASSLAIGTGGHEQYF TGTGCCAGCAGCTTAGCAATCGGGACAGGGGGCCACGAGCAGTACTTC
TRBJ2-5 TRBD2 TRBV9 once CASRFSGRGETQYF TGTGCCAGCAGGTTTAGCGGGAGGGGAGAGACCCAGTACTTC
TRBJ2-5 NA TRBV10-1 NA CASSESLTLETQYF TGCGCCAGCAGTGAGTCCTTGACACTGGAGACCCAGTACTTC
TRBJ1-1 NA TRBV6-6 NA CASSGGALQRAFF TGTGCCAGCAGCGGAGGGGCGCTTCAGCGAGCTTTCTTT
TRBJ2-1 TRBD2 TRBV6-5 NA CATYSGRAYNEQFF TGTGCCACTTATAGCGGGAGGGCCTACAATGAGCAGTTCTTC
TRBJ2-3 TRBD2 TRBV5-6 NA CASSLFGGGGTSTDTQYF TGTGCCAGCAGCTTGTTTGGTGGCGGGGGGACAAGCACAGATACGCAGTATTTT
TRBJ2-1 TRBD2 TRBV2 NA CASSPFGGGSYNEQFF TGTGCCAGCAGTCCGTTTGGGGGAGGGTCCTACAATGAGCAGTTCTTC
TRBJ2-1 NA TRBV24-1 NA CATSDLKVAPVSYNEQFF TGTGCCACCAGTGATTTGAAGGTAGCGCCGGTTAGTTACAATGAGCAGTTCTTC
TRBJ1-2 NA TRBV24-1 many CATSDGLDSYGYTF TGTGCCACCAGTGATGGTTTGGACAGTTATGGCTACACCTTC
TRBJ1-1 TRBD1 TRBV19 NA CASSKGGTGGTEAFF TGTGCCAGTAGCAAAGGCGGGACAGGGGGCACTGAAGCTTTCTTT
TRBJ2-2 TRBD2 TRBV5-1 NA CASSSTSGANTGELFF TGCGCCAGCAGCAGCACTAGCGGTGCGAACACCGGGGAGCTGTTTTTT
TRBJ2-7 TRBD1 TRBV7-6 NA CASSLQGASYEQYF TGTGCCAGCAGCTTACAGGGGGCGTCCTACGAGCAGTACTTC
TRBJ2-1 TRBD2 TRBV5-4 NA CASSFLAGGLNEQFF TGTGCCAGCAGCTTTCTAGCGGGGGGGCTTAATGAGCAGTTCTTC
TRBJ1-1 NA TRBV19 NA CATGTRSMNTEAFF TGTGCCACGGGAACGCGGTCGATGAACACTGAAGCTTTCTTT
TRBJ1-2 TRBD1 TRBV9 NA CASSAQGARGYTF TGTGCCAGCAGCGCCCAGGGGGCGCGAGGCTACACCTTC